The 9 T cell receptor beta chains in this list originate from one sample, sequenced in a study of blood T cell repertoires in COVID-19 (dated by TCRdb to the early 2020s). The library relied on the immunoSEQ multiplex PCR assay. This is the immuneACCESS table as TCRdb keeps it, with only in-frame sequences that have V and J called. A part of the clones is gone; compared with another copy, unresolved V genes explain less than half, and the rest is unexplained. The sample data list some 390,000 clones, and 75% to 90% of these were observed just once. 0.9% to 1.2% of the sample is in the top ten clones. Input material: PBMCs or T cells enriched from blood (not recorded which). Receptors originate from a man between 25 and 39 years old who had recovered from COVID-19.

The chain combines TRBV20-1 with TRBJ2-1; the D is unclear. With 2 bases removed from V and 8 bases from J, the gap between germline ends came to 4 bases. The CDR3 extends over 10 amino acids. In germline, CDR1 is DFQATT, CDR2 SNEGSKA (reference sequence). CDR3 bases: TGCAGTGCTAGACTAGATGAGCAGTTCTTC. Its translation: CSARLDEQFF.

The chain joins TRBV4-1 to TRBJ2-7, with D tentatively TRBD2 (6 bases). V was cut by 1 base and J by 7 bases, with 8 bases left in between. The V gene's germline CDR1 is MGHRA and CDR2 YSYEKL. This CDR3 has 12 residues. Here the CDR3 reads CASSQAAGEQYF. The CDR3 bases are TGCGCCAGCAGCCAAGCCGCGGGAGAGCAGTACTTC.

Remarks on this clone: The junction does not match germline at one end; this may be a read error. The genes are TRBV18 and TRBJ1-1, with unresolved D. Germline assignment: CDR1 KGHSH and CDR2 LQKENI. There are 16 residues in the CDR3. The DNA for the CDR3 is TGTGCCAGCTCACTGGGCCTGATTCCCATGAACACTGAAACTTTCTTT. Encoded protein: CASSLGLIPMNTETFF.

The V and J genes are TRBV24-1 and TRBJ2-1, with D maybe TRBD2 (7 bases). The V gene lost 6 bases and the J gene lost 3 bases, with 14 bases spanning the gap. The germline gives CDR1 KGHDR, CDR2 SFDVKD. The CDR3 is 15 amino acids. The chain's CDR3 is CATSRSGDNYNEQFF. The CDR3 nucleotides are TGTGCCACCAGTAGAAGCGGGGACAACTACAATGAGCAGTTCTTC.

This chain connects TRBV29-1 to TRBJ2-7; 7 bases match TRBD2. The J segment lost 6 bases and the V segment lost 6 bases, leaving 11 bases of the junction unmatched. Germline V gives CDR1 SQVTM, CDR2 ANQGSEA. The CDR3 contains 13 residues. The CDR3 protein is CSVRGENRPEQYF. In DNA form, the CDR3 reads TGCAGCGTACGGGGGGAGAACCGTCCCGAGCAGTACTTC.

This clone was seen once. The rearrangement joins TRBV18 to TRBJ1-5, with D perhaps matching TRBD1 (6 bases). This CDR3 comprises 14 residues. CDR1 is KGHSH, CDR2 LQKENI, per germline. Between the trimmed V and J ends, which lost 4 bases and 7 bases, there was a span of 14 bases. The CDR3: CASSREQGGQPQHF. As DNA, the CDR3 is TGTGCCAGCTCACGGGAACAGGGTGGGCAGCCCCAGCATTTT.

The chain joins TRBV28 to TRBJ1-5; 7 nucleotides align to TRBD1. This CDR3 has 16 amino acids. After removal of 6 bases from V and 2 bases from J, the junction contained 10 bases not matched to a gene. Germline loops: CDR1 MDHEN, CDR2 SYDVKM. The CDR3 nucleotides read TGTGCCAGCAGCACGAACAGGGGTTGGGGCAATCAGCCCCAGCATTTT. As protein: CASSTNRGWGNQPQHF.

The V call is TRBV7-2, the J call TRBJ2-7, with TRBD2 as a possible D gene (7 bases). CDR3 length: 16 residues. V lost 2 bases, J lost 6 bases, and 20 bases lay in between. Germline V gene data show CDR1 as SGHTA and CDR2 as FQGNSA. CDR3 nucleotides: TGTGCCAGCAGCTTACAGGGAGGGGGGAATTCTCTCGAGCAGTACTTC. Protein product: CASSLQGGGNSLEQYF.

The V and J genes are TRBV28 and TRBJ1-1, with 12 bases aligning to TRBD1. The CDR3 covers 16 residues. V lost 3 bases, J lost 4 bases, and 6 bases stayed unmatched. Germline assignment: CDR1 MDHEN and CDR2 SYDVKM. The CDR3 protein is CASSFLGQGARTEAFF. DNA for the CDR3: TGTGCCAGCAGTTTCTTGGGACAGGGGGCGCGCACTGAAGCTTTCTTT.